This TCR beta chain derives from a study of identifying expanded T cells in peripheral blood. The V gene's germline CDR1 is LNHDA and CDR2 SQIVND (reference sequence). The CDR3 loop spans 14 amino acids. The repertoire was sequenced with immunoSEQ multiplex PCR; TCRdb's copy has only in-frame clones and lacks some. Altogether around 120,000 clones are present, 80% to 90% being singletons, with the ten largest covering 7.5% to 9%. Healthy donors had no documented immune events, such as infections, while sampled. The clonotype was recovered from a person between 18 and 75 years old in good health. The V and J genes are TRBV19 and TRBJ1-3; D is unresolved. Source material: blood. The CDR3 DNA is TGTGCAACGGGCTACGGTCTCTCTGGAAACACCATATATTTT. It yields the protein CATGYGLSGNTIYF.